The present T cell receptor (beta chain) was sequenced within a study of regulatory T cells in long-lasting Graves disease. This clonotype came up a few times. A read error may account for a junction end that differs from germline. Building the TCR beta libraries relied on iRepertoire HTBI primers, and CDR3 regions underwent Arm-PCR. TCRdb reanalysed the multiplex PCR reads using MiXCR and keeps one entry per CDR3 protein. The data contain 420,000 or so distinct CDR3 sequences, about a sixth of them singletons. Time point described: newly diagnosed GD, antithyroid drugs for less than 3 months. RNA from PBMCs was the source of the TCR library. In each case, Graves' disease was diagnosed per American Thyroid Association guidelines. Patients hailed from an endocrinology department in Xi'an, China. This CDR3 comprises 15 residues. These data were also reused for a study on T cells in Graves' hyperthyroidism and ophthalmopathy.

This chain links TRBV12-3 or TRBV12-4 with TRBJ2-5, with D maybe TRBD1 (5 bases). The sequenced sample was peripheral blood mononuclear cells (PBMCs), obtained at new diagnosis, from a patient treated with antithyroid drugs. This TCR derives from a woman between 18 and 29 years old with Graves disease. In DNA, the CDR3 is TGTGCCAGCAGTTCCAGGCCAGGGCGAGGAGAGGCCCAGTACTTC. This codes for CASSSRPGRGEAQYF.